The clone carrying this T cell receptor (beta chain) was observed at least ten times. Its target is not known. Unique molecular identifiers were added to individual cDNA molecules. TCRdb processed the 5' RACE reads anew with MiXCR; each CDR3 protein has one entry. The sample records roughly 30,000 distinct CDR3 sequences, 6% being singletons. This entry comes from a study of early T cells in non-severe SARS-CoV-2 infection. Overall study: Unpaired chains resulted from sequencing bulk RNA of unsorted whole blood.

In germline, CDR1 is DFQATT, CDR2 SNEGSKA (reference sequence). The CDR3 sequence is 15 residues long. V lost 4 bases to trimming and J lost 6 bases; unmatched junction nucleotides: 5. Findings and limits, study-wide: The study's VDJdb matching favored anti-spike CD8 responses and missed private and CD4 specificities.

The sequence derives from an adult who was a healthcare worker with PCR-confirmed SARS-CoV-2 infection or an uninfected control (not recorded which). The chain couples TRBV20-1 to TRBJ2-3, with 15 bases identical to TRBD2. Sequencing was performed on whole blood, taken at baseline. The CDR3 reads CSATGLAGGWDTQYF. In DNA, the CDR3 is TGCAGTGCTACGGGACTAGCGGGGGGCTGGGATACGCAGTATTTT.